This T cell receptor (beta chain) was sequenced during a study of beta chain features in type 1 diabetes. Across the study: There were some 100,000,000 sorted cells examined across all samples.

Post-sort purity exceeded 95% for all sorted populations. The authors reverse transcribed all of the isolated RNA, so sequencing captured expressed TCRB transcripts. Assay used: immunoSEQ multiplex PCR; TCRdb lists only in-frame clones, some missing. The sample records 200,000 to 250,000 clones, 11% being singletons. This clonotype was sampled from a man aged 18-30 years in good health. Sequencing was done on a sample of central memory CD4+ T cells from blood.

Here the CDR3 reads CASRSGQGVNQPQHF. CDR3 coding DNA: TGTGCCAGCAGGTCGGGACAGGGCGTCAATCAGCCCCAGCATTTT. The V gene is TRBV25-1, the J gene TRBJ1-5; 9 nucleotides line up with TRBD1. Germline V gene sequence: CDR1 MGHDK, CDR2 SYGVNS. The V gene end was trimmed by 6 bases and the J gene end by 3 bases; junction bases not matched to a gene: 6. The CDR3 is 15 residues long.